The entry below gives a single TCR beta chain sequence along with its context. Assay used: immunoSEQ multiplex PCR; TCRdb lists only in-frame clones, some missing. This table holds under 11,000 clones, approximately 79% found once. This specimen belongs to a study of preoperative IRX-2 immunotherapy in early breast cancer. The CDR3 runs to 14 residues. Germline V gene lookup returns CDR1 MNHGY and CDR2 SAAAGT. Trimming removed 7 bases from V and 4 bases from J; junction bases left unmatched: 7. Stated treatment: preoperative locoregional IRX-2 cytokine immunotherapy. This phase Ib study tested locoregional IRX-2 cytokine immunotherapy given before surgery.

The chain combines TRBV6-8 with TRBJ2-5; TRBD1 matches 9 bases. Specimen: lymph node tissue, collected before IRX-2 immunotherapy. The sequence derives from a human donor with breast cancer. The CDR3 nucleotides are TGTGCCAGCAAGAGAGAGACAGGGGGAGAGACCCAGTACTTC. It translates to CASKRETGGETQYF.